This T cell receptor (beta chain) appears in the sequencing data of a study of T cells after yellow fever vaccination. 5'RACE template switching produced TCR cDNA carrying a universal primer site and UMIs. TCRdb processed the 5' RACE reads anew with MiXCR; each CDR3 protein has one entry. The repertoire holds 200,000 to 300,000 distinct CDR3 sequences, with around 3.5% as singletons. Germline V gene sequence: CDR1 SGHRS, CDR2 YFSETQ. The CDR3 is 13 amino acids. The V segment lost 0 bases and the J segment 10 bases; nucleotides outside the gene matches: 4. Remarks on this clonotype: What it recognizes is unknown.

Study observations and caveats: Reappearing after the booster were most of the clones from primary vaccination (around 95% CD4, about 88% CD8).

Sequenced material: PBMCs, taken 15 days after the yellow fever booster vaccination. The V call is TRBV5-1, the J call TRBJ2-1, with 7 bases aligning to TRBD2. The clonotype originates from a man between 18 and 35 years old who received the YFV17D yellow fever vaccine. This chain's CDR3 is CASSLDLAVEQFF. The CDR3 nucleotides are TGCGCCAGCAGCTTGGACCTAGCGGTGGAGCAGTTCTTC.